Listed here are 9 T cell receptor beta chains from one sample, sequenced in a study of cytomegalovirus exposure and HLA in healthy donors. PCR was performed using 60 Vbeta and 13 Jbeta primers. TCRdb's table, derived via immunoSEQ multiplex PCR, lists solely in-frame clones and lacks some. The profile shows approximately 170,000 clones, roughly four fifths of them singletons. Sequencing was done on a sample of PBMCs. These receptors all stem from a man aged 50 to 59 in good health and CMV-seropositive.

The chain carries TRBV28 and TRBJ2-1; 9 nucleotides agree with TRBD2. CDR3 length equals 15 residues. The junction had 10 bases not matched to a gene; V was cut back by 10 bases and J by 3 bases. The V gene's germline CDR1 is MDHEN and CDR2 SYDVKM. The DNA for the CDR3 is TGTGCCATTACAAGTAGCGGGAGTTTCTACAATGAGCAGTTCTTC. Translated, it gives CAITSSGSFYNEQFF.

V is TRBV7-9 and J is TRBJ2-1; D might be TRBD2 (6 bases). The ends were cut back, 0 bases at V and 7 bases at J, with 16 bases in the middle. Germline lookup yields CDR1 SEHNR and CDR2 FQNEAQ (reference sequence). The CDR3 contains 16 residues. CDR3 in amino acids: CASSLAPPGLKNEQFF. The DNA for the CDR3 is TGTGCCAGCAGCTTAGCGCCTCCGGGACTCAAAAATGAGCAGTTCTTC.

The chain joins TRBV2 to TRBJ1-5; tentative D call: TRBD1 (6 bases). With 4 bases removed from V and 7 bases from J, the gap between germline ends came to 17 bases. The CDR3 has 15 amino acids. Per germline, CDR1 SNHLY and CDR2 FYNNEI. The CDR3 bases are TGTGCCAGCAGTGTTCGGGACAACCATCGGCAGCCCCAGCATTTT. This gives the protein CASSVRDNHRQPQHF.

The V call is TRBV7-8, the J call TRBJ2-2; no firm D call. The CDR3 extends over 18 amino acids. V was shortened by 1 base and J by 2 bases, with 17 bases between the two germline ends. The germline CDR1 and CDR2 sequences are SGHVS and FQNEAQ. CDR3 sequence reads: CASSLDVLFALNTGELFF. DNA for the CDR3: TGTGCCAGCAGCTTAGATGTCCTGTTTGCGCTTAACACCGGGGAGCTGTTTTTT.

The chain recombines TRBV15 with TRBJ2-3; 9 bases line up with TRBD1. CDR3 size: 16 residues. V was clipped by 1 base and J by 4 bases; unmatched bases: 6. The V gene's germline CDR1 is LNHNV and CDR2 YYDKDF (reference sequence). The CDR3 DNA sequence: TGTGCCACCAGCAGAGCCGGGACAGGGAGTTCAGATACGCAGTATTTT. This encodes CATSRAGTGSSDTQYF. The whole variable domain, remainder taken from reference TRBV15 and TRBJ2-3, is DAMVIQNPRYQVTQFGKPVTLSCSQTLNHNVMYWYQQKSSQAPKLLFHYYDKDFNNEADTPDNFQSRRPNTSFCFLDIRSPGLGDTAMYLCATSRAGTGSSDTQYFGPGTRLTVL.

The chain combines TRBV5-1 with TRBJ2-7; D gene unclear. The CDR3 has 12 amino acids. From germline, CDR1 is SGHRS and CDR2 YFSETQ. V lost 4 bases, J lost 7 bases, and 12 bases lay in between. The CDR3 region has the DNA TGCGCCAGCAGCAACTCTAAGTTGGAGCAGTACTTC. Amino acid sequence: CASSNSKLEQYF.

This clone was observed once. The chain's CDR3 is CASRLAGLTDTQYF. In nucleotides, the CDR3 is TGTGCCAGCCGACTAGCGGGGTTAACAGATACGCAGTATTTT. This chain joins TRBV6-1 and TRBJ2-3, with 11 nucleotides matching TRBD2. The trim removed 8 bases at V and 3 bases at J, leaving 4 bases unmatched. The CDR3 covers 14 residues. Per germline, CDR1 MNHNS and CDR2 SASEGT.

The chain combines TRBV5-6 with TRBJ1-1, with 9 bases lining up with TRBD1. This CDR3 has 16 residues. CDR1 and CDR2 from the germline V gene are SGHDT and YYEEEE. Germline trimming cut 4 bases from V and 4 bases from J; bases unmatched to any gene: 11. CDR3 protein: CASSTTGGNPGTEAFF. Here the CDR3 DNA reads TGTGCCAGCAGCACAACAGGGGGCAATCCGGGCACTGAAGCTTTCTTT.

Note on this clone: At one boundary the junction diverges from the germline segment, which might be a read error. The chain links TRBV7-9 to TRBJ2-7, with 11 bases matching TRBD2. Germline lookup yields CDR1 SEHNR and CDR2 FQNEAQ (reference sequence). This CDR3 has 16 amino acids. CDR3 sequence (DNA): TGTTCCAGCAGCTTCGCCCCCGGGACTAGCGGTTACGAGCAGTACTTC. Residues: CSSSFAPGTSGYEQYF.